The T cell receptor (beta chain) under discussion was sequenced for a study of neoadjuvant nivolumab and ipilimumab in lung cancer. About the study: Patients got nivolumab 3 mg/kg on days 1, 15 and 29; combination added ipilimumab 1 mg/kg day 1.

Turning to this clone: Its antigen is not known.

Method: immunoSEQ multiplex PCR; TCRdb's copy keeps in-frame clones and lacks some. The table records around 710 clones, roughly nine tenths of them present only once. Regarding the study as a whole: Resected tumors had greater TCR richness and clonality than uninvolved lung. Pretherapy blood TCR richness correlated positively with resected tumor richness. From pretherapy to surgery, tumor richness and clonality rose with dual therapy.

Sequences were derived from adjacent normal lung tissue, sampled after neoadjuvant nivolumab, alone or with ipilimumab, at or shortly before surgery. The clonotype comes from an adult with non-small cell lung cancer.

CDR3 bases: TGTGCCAGCAGTATAGCACCGAACACCGGGGAGCTGTTTTTT. Translated: CASSIAPNTGELFF. The chain is built from TRBV27 and TRBJ2-2; the D is unclear. Germline CDR1 is MNHEY and CDR2 is SMNVEV (reference sequence). The CDR3 is 14 amino acids. V gave up 5 bases and J gave up 0 bases, with 7 bases separating them.